Below, 2 T cell receptor beta chains from the same sample are listed, as sequenced in a study of T cell responses to AZD1222 COVID-19 vaccine. Measured with immunoSEQ multiplex PCR; TCRdb has only the in-frame clones, and not every one. Of 150,000 to 200,000 clones in the sample, almost 90% are singletons; the top ten hold around 5.2%. The sequencing here drew on peripheral blood, taken on day 0 of AZD1222 vaccination. All receptors come from an adult in good health.

This clone was detected once. The CDR3 loop is CSVTTGGSGYTF. CDR3 sequence (DNA): TGCAGCGTTACGACAGGGGGATCTGGCTACACCTTC. The rearrangement joins TRBV29-1 to TRBJ1-2, with 9 positions matching TRBD1. Germline V gene data show CDR1 as SQVTM and CDR2 as ANQGSEA. This CDR3 is 12 amino acids long. V shed 5 bases, J shed 7 bases, and the junction held 5 bases outside the gene matches.

The chain uses TRBV24-1 and TRBJ2-2; 10 nucleotides match TRBD2. V lost 7 bases, J lost 3 bases, and 4 bases stayed unmatched. Germline V lookup: CDR1 KGHDR, CDR2 SFDVKD. The CDR3 is 15 amino acids. The CDR3 spells CATRLAGDDTGELFF. As DNA, the CDR3 is TGTGCCACCAGGCTAGCGGGAGATGACACCGGGGAGCTGTTTTTT.